One and the same sample provided the 21 T cell receptor beta chains below, sequenced in a study of Ad26.COV2.S vaccination and SARS-CoV-2 variants. Data came from immunoSEQ multiplex PCR; TCRdb stores just in-frame clones and leaves some out. The sample has 300,000 to 400,000 clones, 85% seen once. Described treatment: roughly 19 received Ad26.COV2.S at low or high dose, single or two shots; about 5 received placebo; per-sample allocation not given. It was on day 63 after the first vaccine or placebo injection that samples were taken. The sequencing used peripheral blood, collected in a trial of Ad26.COV2.S vaccine versus placebo. These TCRs come from a person aged 18-60 years who received the Ad26.COV2.S COVID-19 vaccine or a placebo.

V usage is TRBV5-1 and J usage is TRBJ2-3; D not resolved. In germline, CDR1 is SGHRS, CDR2 YFSETQ. The CDR3 is 16 residues long. V was shortened by 2 bases and J by 1 base, with 14 bases between the two germline ends. DNA for the CDR3: TGCGCCAGCAGCTTATTTGGGGTCACTGGCACAGATACGCAGTATTTT. It is translated as CASSLFGVTGTDTQYF.

This clone was counted between two and nine times. This chain joins TRBV27 and TRBJ2-2; possible D gene TRBD1, 6 bases. Trimming pared 6 bases from V and 7 bases from J, leaving 18 bases between. CDR1 is MNHEY and CDR2 is SMNVEV in the germline V gene (reference sequence). The CDR3 covers 15 residues. CDR3 nucleotide sequence: TGTGCCAGCAGCCCAAGACAGGTTGGGAACGGGGAGCTGTTTTTT. Its protein product is CASSPRQVGNGELFF.

This clone was seen many times. The rearrangement links TRBV7-6 to TRBJ2-2; D is unresolved. V lost 3 bases and J 0 bases, leaving 8 bases between the germline ends. Per germline, CDR1 SGHVS and CDR2 FNYEAQ. The CDR3 spans 15 residues. Written as DNA, the CDR3 is TGTGCCAGCAGCTTCTGGGAAGCGAACACCGGGGAGCTGTTTTTT. Its translation: CASSFWEANTGELFF.

The gene calls are TRBV7-2 and TRBJ1-4; D gene ambiguous. The CDR3 totals 17 residues. Germline V gene sequence: CDR1 SGHTA, CDR2 FQGNSA. Trimming left V 5 bases short and J 4 bases short, with 20 bases between. The CDR3 loop is CASSLSGSTPRNEKLFF. The CDR3 bases are TGTGCCAGCAGCCTGTCTGGGTCGACTCCCCGTAATGAAAAACTGTTTTTT.

This clone appeared a single time. The rearrangement uses TRBV19 and TRBJ1-1, with unresolved D. CDR3 size: 13 residues. Germline V gene data show CDR1 as LNHDA and CDR2 as SQIVND (reference sequence). V gave up 3 bases and J gave up 3 bases, with 8 bases separating them. CDR3 sequence reads: CASSIVGDTEAFF. The CDR3 DNA reads TGTGCCAGTAGTATTGTCGGCGACACTGAAGCTTTCTTT.

This clone has only a few counts. The chain links TRBV28 to TRBJ2-3; D may be TRBD1 (5 bases). Per germline, CDR1 MDHEN and CDR2 SYDVKM. The CDR3 covers 15 residues. The V and J ends lost 8 bases and 4 bases respectively, with 19 bases between them. The CDR3 nucleotides read TGTGCCAGCTTACCCTTCAAGGGGCGCCCAGATACGCAGTATTTT. The encoded protein is CASLPFKGRPDTQYF.

The chain employs TRBV7-2 and TRBJ1-3; TRBD1 aligns across 7 bases. The length of the CDR3 is 16 residues. Germline trimming cut 6 bases from V and 4 bases from J; bases unmatched to any gene: 12. The germline gives CDR1 SGHTA, CDR2 FQGNSA. The CDR3 here is CASSLTGTAKGNTIYF. The DNA for the CDR3 is TGTGCCAGCAGTCTTACCGGGACAGCGAAGGGAAACACCATATATTTT.

V usage is TRBV4-3 and J usage is TRBJ2-7, with TRBD2 matching over 7 bases. The CDR3 is made up of 14 amino acids. Trimming took 5 bases from V and 3 from J; bases not matched to a gene: 7. In germline, CDR1 is LGHNA, CDR2 YSLEER. The CDR3 coding sequence is TGCGCCAGCAGCAGTGGGAGCGGGAACTACGAGCAGTACTTC. This translates into CASSSGSGNYEQYF.

V gene TRBV3-1 (or the pseudogene TRBV3-2) combines with J gene TRBJ2-2; D is uncertain. In germline, CDR1 is LGHDT, CDR2 YNNKEL (reference sequence). Trimming cost V 3 bases and J 1 base, with 12 bases left between them. This CDR3 contains 16 residues. The CDR3 sequence: CASSQRRAGNTGELFF. The CDR3 coding sequence is TGTGCCAGCAGCCAGCGTAGAGCCGGGAACACCGGGGAGCTGTTTTTT.

J is TRBJ1-1 and V is TRBV7-9; TRBD1 matches 8 bases. V was pared by 5 bases and J by 2 bases, with 7 bases of the junction left unmatched. CDR3 length equals 15 residues. Germline values: CDR1 SEHNR, CDR2 FQNEAQ (reference sequence). CDR3 in DNA: TGTGCCAGCAGCGACCAAGACAGGGGAAACACTGAAGCTTTCTTT. Amino acid sequence: CASSDQDRGNTEAFF.

The chain couples TRBV27 to TRBJ2-3, with 9 positions matching TRBD1. V shed 6 bases, J shed 3 bases, and the junction held 7 bases outside the gene matches. CDR3 length: 15 residues. The germline gives CDR1 MNHEY, CDR2 SMNVEV (reference sequence). The CDR3 coding sequence is TGTGCCAGCAGCCCGGGACAGGGTGTGACAGATACGCAGTATTTT. This codes for CASSPGQGVTDTQYF.

The chain combines TRBV15 with TRBJ2-1; D not resolved. Trimming left V 0 bases short and J 5 bases short, with 8 bases between. The CDR3 loop spans 14 amino acids. Germline V CDR1 and CDR2: LNHNV, YYDKDF (reference sequence). The CDR3 DNA reads as TGTGCCACCAGCAGAGAGTATAACAACAATGAGCAGTTCTTC. This translates into CATSREYNNNEQFF.

This chain links TRBV5-6 with TRBJ2-3; 7 bases are shared with TRBD1. In germline, CDR1 is SGHDT, CDR2 YYEEEE. The CDR3 has 17 residues. V was pared by 1 base and J by 6 bases, with 14 bases of the junction left unmatched. The CDR3 loop reads CASSLRTGTGVGDTQYF. DNA of the CDR3: TGTGCCAGCAGCTTGAGGACGGGCACAGGGGTAGGGGATACGCAGTATTTT.

The chain has TRBV30 and TRBJ1-5, with D uncertain. Germline assignment: CDR1 GTSNPN and CDR2 SVGIG (reference sequence). The CDR3 length is 14 residues. Trimming shortened V by 0 bases and J by 4 bases, and 10 bases separated the two germline ends. The CDR3 DNA follows: TGTGCCTGGAGTGTACGGCGGGTTAATCAGCCCCAGCATTTT. Translation: CAWSVRRVNQPQHF.

The rearrangement uses TRBV18 and TRBJ1-5; TRBD1 agrees at 8 bases. J was trimmed by 2 bases and V by 4 bases; bases with no gene match: 4. The CDR3 sequence is 15 residues long. Germline values: CDR1 KGHSH, CDR2 LQKENI. In DNA, the CDR3 is TGTGCCAGCTCACTCGGACAGGGCGGCAATCAGCCCCAGCATTTT. Translation: CASSLGQGGNQPQHF.

V gene TRBV30 combines with J gene TRBJ1-4; 8 bases line up with TRBD1. Trimming took 1 base from V and 7 from J; bases not matched to a gene: 8. From germline, CDR1 is GTSNPN and CDR2 SVGIG (reference sequence). The CDR3 contains 15 residues. This chain's CDR3 is CAWSESRGLGEKLFF. In DNA, the CDR3 is TGTGCCTGGAGTGAATCCAGGGGGCTAGGTGAAAAACTGTTTTTT.

The J gene is TRBJ2-7, the V gene TRBV6-1; tentatively, D is TRBD1 or TRBD2 (5 bases each). Trimming took off 4 bases at V and 3 bases at J, with 22 bases between the two ends. This CDR3 contains 17 residues. Germline CDR1 is MNHNS and CDR2 is SASEGT. For the CDR3, the DNA is TGTGCCAGCAGTGTTGAGGGAACCGGGACCGCGGGCTACGAGCAGTACTTC. It translates to CASSVEGTGTAGYEQYF.

The chain employs TRBV10-3 and TRBJ1-5; 7 bases line up with TRBD1. Germline-derived CDR1 and CDR2 are ENHRY and SYGVKD. This CDR3 comprises 15 residues. V was clipped by 3 bases and J by 2 bases; unmatched bases: 4. The CDR3 coding sequence is TGTGCCATCAGTGACCTAGGACAGGGCAATCAGCCCCAGCATTTT. Its protein is CAISDLGQGNQPQHF.

The chain links TRBV3-1 (or the pseudogene TRBV3-2) to TRBJ1-1, with D unclear. The CDR3 covers 15 residues. In germline, CDR1 is LGHDT, CDR2 YNNKEL (reference sequence). Trimming took off 4 bases at V and 0 bases at J, with 12 bases between the two ends. CDR3 region: CASSPDTLMNTEAFF. In DNA, the CDR3 is TGTGCCAGCAGCCCTGACACCTTGATGAACACTGAAGCTTTCTTT.

This clone was picked up one time. The rearrangement joins TRBV15 to TRBJ2-2, with D possibly matching TRBD2 (6 bases). The CDR3 runs 15 residues. Germline values: CDR1 LNHNV, CDR2 YYDKDF (reference sequence). Trimming removed 3 bases from V and 6 bases from J, with 14 bases in between. The CDR3 DNA follows: TGTGCCACCAGCAGGCAGAGACTAGTCGCCGGGGAGCTGTTTTTT. Encoded protein: CATSRQRLVAGELFF.

This chain connects TRBV7-6 to TRBJ2-3; 9 nucleotides match TRBD2. The germline V gene encodes CDR1 SGHVS and CDR2 FNYEAQ. J was trimmed by 8 bases and V by 6 bases; bases with no gene match: 12. This CDR3 has 15 amino acids. In DNA form, the CDR3 reads TGTGCCAGCAGGGACGGACTAGCGAGGGGGGGTACGCAGTATTTT. It translates to CASRDGLARGGTQYF.